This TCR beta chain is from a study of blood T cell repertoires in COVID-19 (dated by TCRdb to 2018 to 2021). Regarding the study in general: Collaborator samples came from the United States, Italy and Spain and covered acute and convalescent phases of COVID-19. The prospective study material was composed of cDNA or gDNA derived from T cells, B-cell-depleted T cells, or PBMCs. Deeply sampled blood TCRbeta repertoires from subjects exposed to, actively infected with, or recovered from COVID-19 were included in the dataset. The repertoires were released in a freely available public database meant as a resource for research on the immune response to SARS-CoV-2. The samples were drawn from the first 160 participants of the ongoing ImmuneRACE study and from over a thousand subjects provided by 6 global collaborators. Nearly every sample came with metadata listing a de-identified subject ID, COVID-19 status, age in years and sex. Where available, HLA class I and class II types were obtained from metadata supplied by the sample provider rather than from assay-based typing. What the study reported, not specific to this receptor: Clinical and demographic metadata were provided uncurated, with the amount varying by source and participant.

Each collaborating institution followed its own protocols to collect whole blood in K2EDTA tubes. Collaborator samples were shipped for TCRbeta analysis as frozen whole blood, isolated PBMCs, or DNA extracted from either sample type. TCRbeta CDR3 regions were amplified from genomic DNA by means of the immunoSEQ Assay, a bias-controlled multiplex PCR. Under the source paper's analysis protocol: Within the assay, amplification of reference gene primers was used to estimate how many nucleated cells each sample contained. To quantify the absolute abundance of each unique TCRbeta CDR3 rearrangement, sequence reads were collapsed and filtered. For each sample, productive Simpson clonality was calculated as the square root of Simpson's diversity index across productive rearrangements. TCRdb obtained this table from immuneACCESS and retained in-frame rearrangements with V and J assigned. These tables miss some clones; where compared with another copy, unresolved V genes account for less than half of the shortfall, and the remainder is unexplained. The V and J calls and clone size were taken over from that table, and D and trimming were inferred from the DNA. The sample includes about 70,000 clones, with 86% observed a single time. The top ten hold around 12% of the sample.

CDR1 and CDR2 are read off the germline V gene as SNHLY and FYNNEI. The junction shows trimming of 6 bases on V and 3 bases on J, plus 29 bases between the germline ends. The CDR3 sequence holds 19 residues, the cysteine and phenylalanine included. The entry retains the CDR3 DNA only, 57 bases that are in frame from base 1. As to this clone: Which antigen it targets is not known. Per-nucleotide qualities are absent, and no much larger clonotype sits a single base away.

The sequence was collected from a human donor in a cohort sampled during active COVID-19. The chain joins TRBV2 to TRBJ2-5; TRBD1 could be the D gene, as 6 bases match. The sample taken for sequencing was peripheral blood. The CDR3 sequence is CASSLTGTQGGALEETQYF. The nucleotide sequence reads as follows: TGTGCCAGCAGCCTCACCGGGACCCAAGGGGGTGCCCTGGAAGAGACCCAGTACTTC.